The 7 T cell receptor beta chains presented below share a single source sample, sequenced in a study of blood T cell repertoires in COVID-19. TCRdb's table, derived via immunoSEQ multiplex PCR, lists solely in-frame clones and lacks some. The sample lists about 80,000 clones, roughly 88% occurring once. Source material: peripheral blood. The origin of the receptors is a woman at least 80 years old with acute or convalescent COVID-19.

This chain connects TRBV5-1 to TRBJ1-4; D might be TRBD1 (5 bases). Germline lookup yields CDR1 SGHRS and CDR2 YFSETQ. The CDR3 runs 15 residues. The V end was cut by 0 bases, the J end by 7 bases, with 13 bases between. CDR3 residues: CASSLDGAFIEKLFF. The CDR3 DNA reads TGCGCCAGCAGCTTGGATGGGGCTTTCATTGAAAAACTGTTTTTT.

The gene calls are TRBV6-1 and TRBJ2-3; the D gene is possibly TRBD1 (6 bases). Germline V CDR1 and CDR2: MNHNS, SASEGT. V was shortened by 10 bases and J by 1 base, with 9 bases between the two germline ends. The CDR3 has 12 residues. The CDR3 spells CATNRGTDTQYF. DNA of the CDR3: TGTGCCACAAACAGGGGCACAGATACGCAGTATTTT.

V gene TRBV7-9 combines with J gene TRBJ1-1; TRBD1 matches at 8 bases. The V and J ends lost 6 bases and 2 bases, in that order; junction bases with no gene match: 8. Per germline, CDR1 SEHNR and CDR2 FQNEAQ (reference sequence). The CDR3 length is 15 residues. CDR3 amino acids: CASRPDRGSNTEAFF. The CDR3 DNA reads TGTGCCAGCAGGCCCGACAGGGGAAGTAACACTGAAGCTTTCTTT.

V gene TRBV19 combines with J gene TRBJ2-7, with D tentatively TRBD2 (6 bases). The CDR3 is 16 residues long. The ends were cut back, 2 bases at V and 2 bases at J, with 16 bases in the middle. Germline CDR1 and CDR2: LNHDA and SQIVND (reference sequence). The DNA of the CDR3 is TGTGCCAGTAGTATAAACGCTGGCGGGAAAGCCTACGAGCAGTACTTC. It is translated as CASSINAGGKAYEQYF.

This clone appeared a single time. The CDR3 spells CASSSDRGNTQYF. Here the CDR3 DNA reads TGTGCCAGTAGTTCCGACAGGGGGAATACGCAGTATTTT. This rearrangement joins TRBV19 to TRBJ2-3; 9 bases line up with TRBD1. CDR1 and CDR2 from the germline V gene are LNHDA and SQIVND (reference sequence). The CDR3 extends over 13 amino acids. Trimming at V came to 5 bases and at J to 7 bases, leaving 4 bases not matched to a gene.

The rearrangement uses TRBV2 and TRBJ2-7; D is possibly TRBD1 (6 bases). Trimming took off 7 bases at V and 0 bases at J, with 13 bases between the two ends. Per germline, CDR1 SNHLY and CDR2 FYNNEI. CDR3 length: 14 residues. CDR3 sequence: CASKRGGDSYEQYF. The CDR3 DNA reads TGTGCCAGCAAGAGAGGGGGAGACTCCTACGAGCAGTACTTC.

The chain combines TRBV18 with TRBJ2-3, with D perhaps TRBD2 (5 bases). Deletions cut 0 bases from V and 6 bases from J, with 13 bases between. Germline CDR1 and CDR2: KGHSH and LQKENI. The CDR3 spans 15 residues. The CDR3 loop is CASSPPAAPRDTQYF. The CDR3 DNA is TGTGCCAGCTCACCACCAGCGGCCCCGAGGGATACGCAGTATTTT.